This T cell receptor beta chain was identified during a study of T cell responses to AZD1222 COVID-19 vaccine. Using immunoSEQ multiplex PCR, the repertoire was profiled, and TCRdb retains in-frame clones only, with some absent. This sample carries about 73,000 clones, 75% to 90% of them seen once, and the ten largest clones take about 9.3%. This TCR was sampled from an adult who received the AZD1222 COVID-19 vaccine. Sequencing used peripheral blood, obtained 28 days after the second AZD1222 dose.

The CDR3 protein is CASSWSRGVDYGYTF. The CDR3 DNA follows: TGTGCCAGTAGTTGGAGCAGGGGTGTTGACTATGGCTACACCTTC. The V call is TRBV19, the J call TRBJ1-2; perhaps TRBD1 as D (6 bases). In germline, CDR1 is LNHDA, CDR2 SQIVND (reference sequence). V was trimmed by 5 bases and J by 3 bases, leaving 16 bases between them. This CDR3 has 15 amino acids.